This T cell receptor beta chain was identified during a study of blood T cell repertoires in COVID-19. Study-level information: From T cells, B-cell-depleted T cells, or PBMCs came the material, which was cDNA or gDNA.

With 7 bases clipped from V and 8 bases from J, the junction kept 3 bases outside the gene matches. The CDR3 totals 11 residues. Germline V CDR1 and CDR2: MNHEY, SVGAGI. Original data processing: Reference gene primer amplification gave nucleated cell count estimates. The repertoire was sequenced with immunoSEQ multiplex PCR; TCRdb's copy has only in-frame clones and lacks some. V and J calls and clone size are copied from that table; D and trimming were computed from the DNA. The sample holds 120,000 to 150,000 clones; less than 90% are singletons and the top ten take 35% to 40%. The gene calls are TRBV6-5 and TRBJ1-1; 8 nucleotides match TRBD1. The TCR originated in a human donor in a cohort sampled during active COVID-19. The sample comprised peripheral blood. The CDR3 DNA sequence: TGTGCCAGCACGAGACAGGGGGAAGCTTTCTTT. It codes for CASTRQGEAFF.